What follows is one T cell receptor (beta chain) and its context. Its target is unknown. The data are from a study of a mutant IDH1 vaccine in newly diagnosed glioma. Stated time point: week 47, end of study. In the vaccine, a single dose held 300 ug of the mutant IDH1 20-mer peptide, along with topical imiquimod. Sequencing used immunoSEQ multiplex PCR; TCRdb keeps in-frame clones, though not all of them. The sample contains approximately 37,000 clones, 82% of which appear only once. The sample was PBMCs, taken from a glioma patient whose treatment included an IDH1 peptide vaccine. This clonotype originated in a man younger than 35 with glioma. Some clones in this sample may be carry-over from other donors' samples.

The CDR3 is CSVGTKVGNEQFF. CDR3 sequence (DNA): TGCAGCGTTGGGACTAAAGTGGGGAATGAGCAGTTCTTC. V is TRBV29-1 and J is TRBJ2-1; weak D call: TRBD2 (6 bases). Trimming cost V 4 bases and J 7 bases, with 14 bases left between them. CDR1 is SQVTM and CDR2 is ANQGSEA in the germline V gene. The CDR3 has 13 amino acids.